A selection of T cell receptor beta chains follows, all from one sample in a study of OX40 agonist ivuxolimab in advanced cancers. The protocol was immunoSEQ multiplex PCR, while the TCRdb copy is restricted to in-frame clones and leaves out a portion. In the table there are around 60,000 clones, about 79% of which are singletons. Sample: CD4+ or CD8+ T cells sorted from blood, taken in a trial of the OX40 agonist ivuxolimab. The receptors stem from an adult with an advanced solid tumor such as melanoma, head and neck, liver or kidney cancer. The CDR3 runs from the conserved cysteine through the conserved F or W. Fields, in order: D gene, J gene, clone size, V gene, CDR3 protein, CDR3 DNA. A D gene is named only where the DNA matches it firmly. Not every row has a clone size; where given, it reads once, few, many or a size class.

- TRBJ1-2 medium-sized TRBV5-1 CASSDEGRGSGYGYTF TGCGCCAGCAGCGACGAGGGTCGCGGCTCCGGCTATGGCTACACCTTC
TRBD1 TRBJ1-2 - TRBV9 CASSVGGQGANYGYTF TGTGCCAGCAGCGTAGGGGGACAGGGGGCCAACTATGGCTACACCTTC
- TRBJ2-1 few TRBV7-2 CASSLEARNEQFF TGTGCCAGCAGCTTAGAAGCACGGAATGAGCAGTTCTTC
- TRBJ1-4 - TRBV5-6 CASSRSRVTNEKLFF TGTGCCAGCAGCCGTAGCAGGGTAACTAATGAAAAACTGTTTTTT
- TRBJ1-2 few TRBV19 CASTAGRSGYTF TGTGCCAGTACCGCAGGGCGTTCAGGCTACACCTTC
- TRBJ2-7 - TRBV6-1 CASDRQFPTYEQYF TGTGCCAGCGATCGACAATTTCCCACCTACGAGCAGTACTTC
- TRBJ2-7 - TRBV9 CASSVASEPYEQYF TGTGCCAGCAGCGTAGCTTCGGAACCGTACGAGCAGTACTTC
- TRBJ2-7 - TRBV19 CASSVEKGSGEQYF TGTGCCAGTAGCGTGGAAAAGGGTTCGGGCGAGCAGTACTTC
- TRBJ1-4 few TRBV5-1 CASSLNSPGGLNEKLFF TGCGCCAGCAGCTTAAATTCCCCAGGAGGCCTTAATGAAAAACTGTTTTTT
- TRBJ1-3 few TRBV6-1 CASRYGETGNTIYF TGTGCCAGCAGGTACGGGGAGACTGGAAACACCATATATTTT
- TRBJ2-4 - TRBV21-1 CASSKCDSAKNIQYF TGTGCCAGCAGCAAATGCGATTCAGCCAAAAACATTCAGTACTTC
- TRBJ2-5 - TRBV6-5 CASSLEFGTQYF TGTGCCAGCAGCCTTGAGTTCGGGACCCAGTACTTC
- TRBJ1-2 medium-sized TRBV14 CASSQGSGDYGYTF TGTGCCAGCAGCCAGGGATCTGGGGACTATGGCTACACCTTC
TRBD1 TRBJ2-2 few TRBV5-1 CASSPVQGTGELFF TGCGCCAGCAGCCCGGTACAGGGGACCGGGGAGCTGTTTTTT
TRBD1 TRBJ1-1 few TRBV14 CASSPRGTGLEAFF TGTGCCAGCAGCCCCCGAGGGACAGGGCTTGAAGCTTTCTTT
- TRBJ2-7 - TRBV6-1 CASRTPYEQYF TGTGCCAGCAGGACACCCTACGAGCAGTACTTC
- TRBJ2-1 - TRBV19 CASSTLGGTYNEQFF TGTGCCAGTAGTACCCTTGGTGGAACCTACAATGAGCAGTTCTTC
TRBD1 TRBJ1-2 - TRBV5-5 CASSLQGAQGYTF TGTGCCAGCAGCTTGCAGGGGGCGCAGGGCTACACCTTC
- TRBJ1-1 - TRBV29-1 CSVAERRAFF TGCAGCGTTGCGGAGCGGAGAGCTTTCTTT
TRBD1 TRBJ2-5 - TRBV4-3 CASSQGGTGFRETQYF TGCGCCAGCAGCCAAGGGGGGACAGGGTTCCGGGAGACCCAGTACTTC
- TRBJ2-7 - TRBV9 CASGRGLDEQYF TGTGCCAGCGGGAGGGGGTTGGACGAGCAGTACTTC
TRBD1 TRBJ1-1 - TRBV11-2 CASSTEATGPREYTEAFF TGTGCCAGCAGCACCGAAGCGACAGGGCCTAGGGAGTACACTGAAGCTTTCTTT
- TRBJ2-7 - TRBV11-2 CASSLVSGRYEQYF TGTGCCAGCAGCTTAGTGTCAGGGCGCTACGAGCAGTACTTC
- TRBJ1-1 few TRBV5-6 CASSLEVTEAFF TGTGCCAGCAGCTTGGAGGTCACTGAAGCTTTCTTT
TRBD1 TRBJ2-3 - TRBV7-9 CASSFRQGSTDTQYF TGTGCCAGCAGCTTCCGACAGGGGAGCACAGATACGCAGTATTTT
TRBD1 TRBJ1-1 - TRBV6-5 CASRGDRSLNTEAFF TGTGCCAGCAGGGGGGACAGATCCCTGAACACTGAAGCTTTCTTT
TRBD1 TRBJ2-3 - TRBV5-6 CASSVRQGSDTQYF TGTGCCAGCAGCGTAAGACAGGGTTCCGATACGCAGTATTTT
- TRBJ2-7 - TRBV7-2 CASSLGQLSYEQYF TGTGCCAGCAGCCTCGGACAGTTGTCCTACGAGCAGTACTTC
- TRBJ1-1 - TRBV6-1 CASTRVGMNTEAFF TGTGCCAGCACCCGGGTAGGGATGAACACTGAAGCTTTCTTT
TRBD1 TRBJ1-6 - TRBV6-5 CASSSRTGDSPLHF TGTGCCAGCAGTTCCCGGACAGGGGATTCACCCCTCCACTTT
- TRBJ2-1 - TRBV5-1 CASSLAVRAGGNEQFF TGCGCCAGCAGCTTGGCCGTAAGGGCCGGGGGCAATGAGCAGTTCTTC
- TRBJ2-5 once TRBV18 CASSPPGPWETQYF TGTGCCAGCTCACCACCGGGACCATGGGAGACCCAGTACTTC
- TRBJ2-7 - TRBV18 CASSPREIAPTHEQYF TGTGCCAGCTCACCACGGGAAATAGCGCCTACCCACGAGCAGTACTTC
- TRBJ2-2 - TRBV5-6 CASSWDINTGELFF TGTGCCAGCAGTTGGGACATAAACACCGGGGAGCTGTTTTTT
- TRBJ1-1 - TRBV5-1 CASSLGWGAVDTEAFF TGCGCCAGCAGCTTGGGTTGGGGGGCTGTGGATACTGAAGCTTTCTTT
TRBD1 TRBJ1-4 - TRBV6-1 CASSEFRTGIEKLFF TGTGCCAGCAGCGAATTCAGGACAGGGATAGAAAAACTGTTTTTT
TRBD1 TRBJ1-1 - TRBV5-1 CASSSGTGGTEAFF TGCGCCAGCAGCTCCGGGACAGGGGGCACTGAAGCTTTCTTT